Presented here are 28 T cell receptor beta chains from one specimen sequenced in a study of human T cells and chemical hapten exposure. Unique molecular identifiers were attached to individual cDNA molecules during library preparation. TCRdb re-called the reads with MiXCR, one entry per CDR3 protein. The repertoire holds about 120,000 distinct CDR3 sequences, with over 7.5% as singletons. The authors' total RNA extraction used unfractionated whole blood. Sequenced material: whole blood. All receptors derive from a human donor in good health. Some clones in this sample may be carry-over from other donors' samples.

The chain is built from TRBV12-3 or TRBV12-4 and TRBJ2-5; 8 nucleotides align to TRBD2. The trim removed 3 bases at V and 5 bases at J, leaving 8 bases unmatched. The CDR3 extends over 15 amino acids. The CDR3 reads CASSLVPGGQETQYF. CDR3 in DNA: TGTGCCAGCAGTTTGGTCCCGGGGGGGCAGGAGACCCAGTACTTC.

This clonotype was detected only a few times. The chain combines TRBV7-6 with TRBJ2-5; TRBD2 aligns across 11 bases. The V gene end was trimmed by 4 bases and the J gene end by 5 bases; junction bases not matched to a gene: 6. CDR3 length: 15 residues. Per germline, CDR1 SGHVS and CDR2 FNYEAQ. The DNA for the CDR3 is TGTGCCAGCAGCTCCTTAGCGGGGGGGCCGGAGACCCAGTACTTC. Translated: CASSSLAGGPETQYF.

The chain recombines TRBV20-1 with TRBJ2-7; possible D gene TRBD2, 6 bases. This CDR3 contains 13 residues. CDR1 DFQATT and CDR2 SNEGSKA come from the germline V gene (reference sequence). Deletions cut 6 bases from V and 3 bases from J, with 15 bases between. This CDR3 reads CSAHPRGSYEQYF. The CDR3 DNA sequence: TGCAGTGCCCACCCCCGGGGGAGCTACGAGCAGTACTTC.

This clonotype was detected a few times. V and J are TRBV20-1 and TRBJ2-7; D ambiguous. V lost 0 bases and J lost 6, with 18 bases in between. CDR1 DFQATT and CDR2 SNEGSKA come from the germline V gene (reference sequence). The CDR3 has 15 amino acids. The CDR3, as DNA: TGCAGTGCTAGAGATTCAACAGCTCCCGCCCTCGAGCAGTACTTC. It translates to CSARDSTAPALEQYF.

The chain carries TRBV28 and TRBJ2-7; TRBD1 might be the D (7 bases). With 6 bases removed from V and 5 bases from J, the gap between germline ends came to 20 bases. The V gene's germline CDR1 is MDHEN and CDR2 SYDVKM. This CDR3 region has 15 residues. CDR3 loop: CASSHSSRGEDEQYF. The CDR3 nucleotides are TGTGCCAGCAGCCATTCTTCCAGGGGGGAGGACGAGCAGTACTTC.

This clonotype was seen repeatedly, ten times or more. V and J are TRBV20-1 and TRBJ1-2; 10 positions match TRBD1. The V gene end was trimmed by 2 bases and the J gene end by 6 bases; junction bases not matched to a gene: 6. Germline assignment: CDR1 DFQATT and CDR2 SNEGSKA (reference sequence). The CDR3 is made up of 14 amino acids. This chain's CDR3 is CSARWDRGLDGYTF. The CDR3 DNA reads TGCAGTGCTAGATGGGACAGGGGATTAGATGGCTACACCTTC.

This clonotype was detected a few times. CDR3 sequence (DNA): TGTGCCAGCAGCCCCACTTCGACCGGGGAGCTGTTTTTT. Translated: CASSPTSTGELFF. The rearrangement uses TRBV2 and TRBJ2-2; no firm D call. Trimming took off 6 bases at V and 5 bases at J, with 10 bases between the two ends. This CDR3 contains 13 residues. Germline assignment: CDR1 SNHLY and CDR2 FYNNEI.

This clonotype was counted ten times or more. The gene calls are TRBV5-4 and TRBJ2-5, with 7 positions matching TRBD1. The CDR3 spans 14 residues. The V and J ends lost 1 base and 1 base, in that order; junction bases with no gene match: 1. Germline V gene data show CDR1 as SGHNT and CDR2 as YYREEE (reference sequence). CDR3 bases: TGTGCCAGCAGCTTGCGGGACAGCCAAGAGACCCAGTACTTC. Translating gives CASSLRDSQETQYF.

This clonotype has more than one count but fewer than ten. This sequence joins TRBV29-1 and TRBJ1-2, with 12 bases matching TRBD1. Trimming took 2 bases from V and 7 from J; bases not matched to a gene: 8. Germline CDR1 reads SQVTM; CDR2 reads ANQGSEA. The CDR3 has 15 residues. DNA of the CDR3: TGCAGCGTTGAAAATTTGGGACAGGGGGCGCCTGGCTACACCTTC. It specifies CSVENLGQGAPGYTF.

The chain has TRBV7-9 and TRBJ2-1; D is uncertain. V was cut by 3 bases and J by 0 bases, with 21 bases left in between. In germline, CDR1 is SEHNR, CDR2 FQNEAQ (reference sequence). This CDR3 region has 19 residues. The CDR3 region is CASSFNWPPWGSSYNEQFF. The CDR3 DNA follows: TGTGCCAGCAGCTTTAATTGGCCCCCGTGGGGAAGCTCCTACAATGAGCAGTTCTTC.

This clonotype was found a few times. The chain employs TRBV13 and TRBJ2-7; tentative D call: TRBD2 (6 bases). The V gene lost 5 bases and the J gene lost 6 bases, with 11 bases spanning the gap. The CDR3 is 12 amino acids. Germline-derived CDR1 and CDR2 are PRHDT and FYEKMQ (reference sequence). The CDR3, as DNA: TGTGCCAGCAGCGCCGGGACTTCCGAGCAGTACTTC. Translating it yields CASSAGTSEQYF.

This clonotype was observed at least ten times. The chain recombines TRBV7-6 with TRBJ1-3; 8 bases fit TRBD1. CDR1 SGHVS and CDR2 FNYEAQ come from the germline V gene. The junction had 2 bases not matched to a gene; V was cut back by 1 base and J by 3 bases. The CDR3 has 15 amino acids. The CDR3: CASSLGQGNGNTIYF. CDR3 DNA: TGTGCCAGCAGCTTAGGACAGGGGAATGGAAACACCATATATTTT.

This clonotype was detected a few times. The J gene is TRBJ2-7, the V gene TRBV4-3; D is perhaps TRBD1 (6 bases). There are 16 residues in the CDR3. Germline CDR1 LGHNA, CDR2 YSLEER. Trimming shortened V by 4 bases and J by 2 bases, and 18 bases separated the two germline ends. CDR3 amino acids: CASSPSPSGEPYEQYF. The CDR3 DNA reads as TGCGCCAGCAGCCCGTCGCCGTCAGGGGAGCCCTACGAGCAGTACTTC.

This clonotype has only a few counts. The chain combines TRBV5-1 with TRBJ1-2; D remains ambiguous. Germline V CDR1 and CDR2: SGHRS, YFSETQ. The CDR3 totals 13 residues. The V end was cut by 0 bases, the J end by 2 bases, with 5 bases between. In DNA, the CDR3 is TGCGCCAGCAGCTTGGCACCAAACTATGGCTACACCTTC. It specifies CASSLAPNYGYTF. Full variable domain (remainder filled in from reference TRBV5-1 and TRBJ1-2): KAGVTQTPRYLIKTRGQQVTLSCSPISGHRSVSWYQQTPGQGLQFLFEYFSETQRNKGNFPGRFSGRQFSNSRSEMNVSTLELGDSALYLCASSLAPNYGYTFGSGTRLTVV.

This clonotype was detected only a few times. V gene TRBV12-3 or TRBV12-4 combines with J gene TRBJ1-1; D is ambiguous. The CDR3 has 13 amino acids. V was trimmed by 1 base and J by 5 bases, leaving 8 bases between them. The CDR3 protein is CASSLVLGTEAFF. CDR3 in DNA: TGTGCCAGCAGTTTAGTCTTGGGAACTGAAGCTTTCTTT.

The table lists this clonotype with a few counts. The chain couples TRBV7-8 to TRBJ2-1; 9 bases map to TRBD1. Germline values: CDR1 SGHVS, CDR2 FQNEAQ. The length of the CDR3 is 14 residues. Trimming at V came to 4 bases and at J to 7 bases, leaving 5 bases not matched to a gene. The CDR3 is CASSWPGQGNEQFF. The CDR3 DNA sequence: TGTGCCAGCAGCTGGCCGGGACAGGGAAATGAGCAGTTCTTC.

This clonotype was counted at least ten times. The chain recombines TRBV7-2 with TRBJ2-7; tentatively, D is TRBD1 or TRBD2 (5 bases each). CDR3 length equals 15 residues. The germline V and J ends were trimmed by 5 bases and 7 bases, with 21 bases remaining between them. Germline CDR1 is SGHTA and CDR2 is FQGNSA. The CDR3 here is CASSLGPGRSEEQYF. The CDR3 region has the DNA TGTGCCAGCAGCCTAGGCCCGGGACGGTCTGAGGAGCAGTACTTC. The full variable domain, in which reference TRBV7-2 and TRBJ2-7 provide the parts outside the CDR3, is GAGVSQSPSNKVTEKGKDVELRCDPISGHTALYWYRQSLGQGLEFLIYFQGNSAPDKSGLPSDRFSAERTGGSVSTLTIQRTQQEDSAVYLCASSLGPGRSEEQYFGPGTRLTVT.

In this sample, this clonotype turned up a few times. This chain joins TRBV18 and TRBJ2-7; D remains unclear. V shed 2 bases and J shed 2 bases, with 10 bases lying between them. The CDR3 runs 14 residues. From germline, CDR1 is KGHSH and CDR2 LQKENI. The CDR3 DNA reads as TGTGCCAGCTCACCAAGGACCGAGACCTACGAGCAGTACTTC. Translated, it gives CASSPRTETYEQYF.

This rearrangement joins TRBV7-2 to TRBJ2-6; D possibly corresponds to TRBD2 (6 bases). Trimming cost V 5 bases and J 1 base, with 15 bases left between them. From germline, CDR1 is SGHTA and CDR2 FQGNSA. The CDR3 has 17 amino acids. The CDR3 protein is CASSPRGRESGANVLTF. The CDR3 nucleotides read TGTGCCAGCAGCCCAAGGGGACGGGAGTCTGGGGCCAACGTCCTGACTTTC.

V usage is TRBV5-1 and J usage is TRBJ2-1, with a tentative D call TRBD2 (6 bases). Germline CDR1 and CDR2: SGHRS and YFSETQ. This CDR3 has 15 amino acids. The V end was cut by 0 bases, the J end by 4 bases, with 11 bases between. The CDR3 here is CASSLESSAYNEQFF. DNA of the CDR3: TGCGCCAGCAGCTTGGAGTCTAGCGCGTACAATGAGCAGTTCTTC.

This clonotype showed up many times. The rearrangement links TRBV18 to TRBJ2-7; D perhaps matches TRBD2 (5 bases). This CDR3 region has 14 residues. Germline lookup yields CDR1 KGHSH and CDR2 LQKENI. With 3 bases removed from V and 2 bases from J, the gap between germline ends came to 11 bases. CDR3 residues: CASSPPDGAYEQYF. CDR3 nucleotides: TGTGCCAGCTCACCCCCAGACGGGGCCTACGAGCAGTACTTC.

This clonotype was counted only a few times. Written as DNA, the CDR3 is TGTGCCAGCCTAGGGACCGGGGAGCTGTTTTTT. Its protein product is CASLGTGELFF. The chain is built from TRBV6-2 or TRBV6-3 and TRBJ2-2; D is unresolved. This CDR3 contains 11 residues. V was pared by 8 bases and J by 5 bases, with 6 bases between. Germline CDR1 MNHEY, CDR2 SVGEGT.

This clonotype was counted many times. The V and J genes are TRBV25-1 and TRBJ1-1, with D tentatively TRBD1 (6 bases). The CDR3 totals 13 residues. Trimming cost V 0 bases and J 11 bases, with 13 bases left between them. Germline lookup yields CDR1 MGHDK and CDR2 SYGVNS. The CDR3 loop reads CASSEYEGGRAFF. In nucleotides, the CDR3 is TGTGCCAGCAGTGAATATGAGGGGGGGCGCGCTTTCTTT.

This clonotype was seen repeatedly, ten times or more. V and J are TRBV10-1 and TRBJ1-5; a weak D match, TRBD1 (5 bases). This CDR3 is built from 13 residues. The V end lost 2 bases, the J end lost 5 bases, and 7 bases lay between the germline ends. Germline-derived CDR1 and CDR2 are WNHNN and SYGVQD (reference sequence). The DNA for the CDR3 is TGCGCCAGCAGTGAGGGGGGATATCAGCCCCAGCATTTT. Its translation: CASSEGGYQPQHF.

This clonotype was counted many times. V gene TRBV24-1 combines with J gene TRBJ2-1; 8 nucleotides agree with TRBD1. Germline V CDR1 and CDR2: KGHDR, SFDVKD. Germline trimming cut 12 bases from V and 8 bases from J; bases unmatched to any gene: 11. The CDR3 has 13 amino acids. Written as DNA, the CDR3 is TGTGCCGCCGGGACAGGTGGCATGGATGAGCAGTTCTTC. Its protein is CAAGTGGMDEQFF.

Only a few counts were recorded for this clonotype. The chain recombines TRBV21-1 with TRBJ2-5; TRBD1, the table's D call, lacks a check against the DNA. TRBV21-1 is designated a pseudogene. This CDR3 has 15 residues. CDR3 in DNA: TGTGCCAGCAGCAAAGATTTCCCCTTACAAGAGACCCAGTACTTC. Translated, it gives CASSKDFPLQETQYF.

This chain joins TRBV24-1 and TRBJ2-1; D is perhaps TRBD2 (6 bases). In germline, CDR1 is KGHDR, CDR2 SFDVKD. The CDR3 sequence is 15 residues long. CDR3 sequence (DNA): TGTGTCACAAGTGCGGGACCGAGCTCCTACAATGAGCAGTTCTTC. Translating it yields CVTSAGPSSYNEQFF.

Ten or more counts support this clonotype. The chain employs TRBV7-8 and TRBJ1-1, with 11 nucleotides matching TRBD1. Germline V gene lookup returns CDR1 SGHVS and CDR2 FQNEAQ. The V segment lost 5 bases and the J segment 5 bases; nucleotides outside the gene matches: 10. The CDR3 has 16 amino acids. The CDR3 nucleotides read TGTGCCAGCAGCCACCCCGGACAGGGGGCAGGGACTGAAGCTTTCTTT. Its translation is CASSHPGQGAGTEAFF.